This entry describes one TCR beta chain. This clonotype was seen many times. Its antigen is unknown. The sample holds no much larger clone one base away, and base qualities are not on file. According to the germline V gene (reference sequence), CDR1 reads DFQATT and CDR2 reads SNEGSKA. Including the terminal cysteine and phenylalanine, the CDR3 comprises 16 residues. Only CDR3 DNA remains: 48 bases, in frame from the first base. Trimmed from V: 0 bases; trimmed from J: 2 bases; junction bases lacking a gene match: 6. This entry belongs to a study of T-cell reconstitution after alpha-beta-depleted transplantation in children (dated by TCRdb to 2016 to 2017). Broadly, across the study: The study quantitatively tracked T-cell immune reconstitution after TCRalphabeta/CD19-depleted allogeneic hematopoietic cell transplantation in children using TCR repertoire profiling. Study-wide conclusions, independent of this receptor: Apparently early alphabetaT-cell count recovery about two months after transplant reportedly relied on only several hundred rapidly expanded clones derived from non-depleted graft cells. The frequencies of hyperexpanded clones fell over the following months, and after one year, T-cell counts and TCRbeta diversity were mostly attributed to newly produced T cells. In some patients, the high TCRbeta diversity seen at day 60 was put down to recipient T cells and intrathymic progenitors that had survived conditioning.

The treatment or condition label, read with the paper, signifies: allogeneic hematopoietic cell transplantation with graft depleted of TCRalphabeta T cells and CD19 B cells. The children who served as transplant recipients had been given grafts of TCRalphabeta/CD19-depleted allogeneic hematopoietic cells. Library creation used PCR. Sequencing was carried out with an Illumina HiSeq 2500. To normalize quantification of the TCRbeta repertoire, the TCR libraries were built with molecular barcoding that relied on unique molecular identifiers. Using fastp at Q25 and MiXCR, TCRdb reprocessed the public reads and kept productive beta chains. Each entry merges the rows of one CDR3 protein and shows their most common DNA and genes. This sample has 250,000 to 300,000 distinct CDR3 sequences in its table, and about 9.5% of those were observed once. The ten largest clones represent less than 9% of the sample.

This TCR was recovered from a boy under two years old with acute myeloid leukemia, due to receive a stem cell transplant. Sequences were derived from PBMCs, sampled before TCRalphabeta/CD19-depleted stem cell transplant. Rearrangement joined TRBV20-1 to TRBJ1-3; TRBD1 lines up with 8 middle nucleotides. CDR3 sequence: CSARDFKQGAGNTIYF. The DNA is TGCAGTGCTAGAGATTTTAAACAGGGGGCTGGAAACACCATATATTTT.